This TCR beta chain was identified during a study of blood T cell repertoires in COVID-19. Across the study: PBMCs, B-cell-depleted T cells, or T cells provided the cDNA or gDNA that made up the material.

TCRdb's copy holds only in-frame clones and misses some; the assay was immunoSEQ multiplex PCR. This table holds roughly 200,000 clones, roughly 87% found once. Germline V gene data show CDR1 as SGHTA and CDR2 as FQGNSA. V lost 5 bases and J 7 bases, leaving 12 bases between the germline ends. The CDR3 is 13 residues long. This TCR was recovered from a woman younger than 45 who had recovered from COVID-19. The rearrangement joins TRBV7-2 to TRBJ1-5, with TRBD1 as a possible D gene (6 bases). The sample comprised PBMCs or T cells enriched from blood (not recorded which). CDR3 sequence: CASSLRGQQPQHF. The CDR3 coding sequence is TGTGCCAGCAGCCTCAGGGGCCAACAGCCCCAGCATTTT.